The T cell receptor beta chain under discussion was sequenced for a study of blood T cell repertoires in COVID-19. Study-wide context: T cells, B-cell-depleted T cells, or PBMCs provided the cDNA or gDNA that served as material.

Under the authors' procedure: By means of reference gene primer amplification, nucleated cell counts were estimated. Using immunoSEQ multiplex PCR, the repertoire was profiled, and TCRdb retains in-frame clones only, with some absent. D and trimming come from the DNA, and the V and J calls and clone size come from that table. The data contain 310,000 or so clones, about 85% of them singletons. The CDR3 is made up of 12 amino acids. CDR1 SGHAT and CDR2 FQNNGV come from the germline V gene. Trimming stripped 4 bases from V and 5 bases from J, with 9 bases between. The rearrangement links TRBV11-2 to TRBJ2-7; TRBD2 might be the D (6 bases). The sample was peripheral blood. This TCR was recovered from a woman aged 45-59 years who had recovered from COVID-19. DNA for the CDR3: TGTGCCAGCAGCTCCCCGGGGGACGAGCAGTACTTC. Translation gives CASSSPGDEQYF.